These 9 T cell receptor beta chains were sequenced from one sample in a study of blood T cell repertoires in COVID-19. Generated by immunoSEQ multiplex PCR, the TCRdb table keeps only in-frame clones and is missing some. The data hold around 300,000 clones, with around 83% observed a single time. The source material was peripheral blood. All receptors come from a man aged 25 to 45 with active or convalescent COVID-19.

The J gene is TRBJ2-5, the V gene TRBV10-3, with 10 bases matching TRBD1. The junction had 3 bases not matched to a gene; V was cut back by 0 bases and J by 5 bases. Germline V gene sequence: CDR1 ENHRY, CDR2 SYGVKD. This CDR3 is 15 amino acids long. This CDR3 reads CAISESGTGAETQYF. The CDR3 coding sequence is TGTGCCATCAGTGAGTCCGGGACAGGGGCCGAGACCCAGTACTTC.

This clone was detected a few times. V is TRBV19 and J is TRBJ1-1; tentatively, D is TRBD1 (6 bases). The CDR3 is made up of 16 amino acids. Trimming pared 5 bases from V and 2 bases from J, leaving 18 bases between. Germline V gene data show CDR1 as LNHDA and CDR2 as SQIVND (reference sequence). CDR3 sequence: CASSYPPQGINTEAFF. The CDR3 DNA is TGTGCCAGTAGTTACCCCCCACAGGGAATAAACACTGAAGCTTTCTTT.

In DNA, the CDR3 is TGTGCCAGCAGTTACTCCACAGCGCAGGGCGGCTACACCTTC. Protein sequence: CASSYSTAQGGYTF. V is TRBV6-6 and J is TRBJ1-2; possibly TRBD1 for D (5 bases). This CDR3 region has 14 residues. Trimming removed 0 bases at V and 8 bases at J, with 13 bases between. CDR1 is MNHNY and CDR2 is SVGAGI in the germline V gene (reference sequence).

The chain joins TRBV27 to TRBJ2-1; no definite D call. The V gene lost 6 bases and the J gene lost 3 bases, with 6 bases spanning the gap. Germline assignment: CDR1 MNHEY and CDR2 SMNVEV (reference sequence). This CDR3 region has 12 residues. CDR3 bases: TGTGCCAGCAGCCCTAACTACAATGAGCAGTTCTTC. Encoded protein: CASSPNYNEQFF.

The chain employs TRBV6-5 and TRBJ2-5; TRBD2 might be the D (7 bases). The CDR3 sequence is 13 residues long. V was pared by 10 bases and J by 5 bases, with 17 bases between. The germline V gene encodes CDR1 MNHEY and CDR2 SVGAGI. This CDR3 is CATARGAMETQYF. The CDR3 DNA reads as TGTGCCACCGCTCGGGGGGCTATGGAGACCCAGTACTTC.

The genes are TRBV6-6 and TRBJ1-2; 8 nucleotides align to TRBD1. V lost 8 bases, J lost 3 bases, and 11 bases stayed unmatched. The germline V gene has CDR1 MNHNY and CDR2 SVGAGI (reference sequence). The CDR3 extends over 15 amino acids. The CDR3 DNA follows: TGTGCCAGCCTCCCCGGGACAGGTGGAGACTATGGCTACACCTTC. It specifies CASLPGTGGDYGYTF.

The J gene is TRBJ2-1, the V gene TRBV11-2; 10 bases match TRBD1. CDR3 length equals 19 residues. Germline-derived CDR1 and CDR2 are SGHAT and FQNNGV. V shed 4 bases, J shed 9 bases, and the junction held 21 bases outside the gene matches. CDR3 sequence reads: CASSSLPELRDRGFGEQFF. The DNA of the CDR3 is TGTGCCAGCAGCTCCCTACCCGAATTGCGGGACAGGGGCTTCGGTGAGCAGTTCTTC.

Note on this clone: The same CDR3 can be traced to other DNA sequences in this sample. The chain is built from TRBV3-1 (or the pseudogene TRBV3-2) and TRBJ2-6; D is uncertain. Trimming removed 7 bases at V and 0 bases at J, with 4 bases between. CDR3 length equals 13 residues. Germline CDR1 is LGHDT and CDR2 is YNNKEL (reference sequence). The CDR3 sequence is CASTNSGANVLTF. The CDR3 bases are TGTGCCAGCACTAACTCTGGGGCCAACGTCCTGACTTTC.

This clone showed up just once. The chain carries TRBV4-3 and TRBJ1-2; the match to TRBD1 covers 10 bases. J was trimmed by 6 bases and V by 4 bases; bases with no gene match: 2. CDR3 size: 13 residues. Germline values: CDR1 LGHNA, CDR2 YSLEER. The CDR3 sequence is CASSRDRGDGYTF. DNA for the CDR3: TGCGCCAGCAGCCGGGACAGGGGTGATGGCTACACCTTC.